This T cell receptor beta chain was documented in a study of OX40 agonist ivuxolimab in advanced cancers. The CDR3 consists of 12 residues. Germline CDR1 MNHNY, CDR2 SVGAGI (reference sequence). Study-wide results and caveats: At 0.1 to 3.0 mg/kg, clonal expansion of CD4+ and CD8+ blood T cells had occurred by week 6.

Concerning this clone: Its antigen is still unknown.

The repertoire was sequenced with immunoSEQ multiplex PCR; TCRdb's copy has only in-frame clones and lacks some. In the table there are roughly 90,000 clones, roughly 91% of which are singletons. This sequence was found in an adult with an advanced solid tumor such as melanoma, head and neck, liver or kidney cancer. The sample was CD4+ or CD8+ T cells sorted from blood, taken in a trial of the OX40 agonist ivuxolimab. The rearrangement joins TRBV6-6 to TRBJ2-5; TRBD1 might be the D (5 bases). The closer fit of TRBJ2-7 to the DNA end suggests the J call may be wrong. CDR3 loop: CASSYTGYEQYF. The CDR3 DNA is TGTGCCAGCAGTTACACAGGCTACGAGCAGTACTTC.